The 14 T cell receptor beta chains reported below all come from one sample, sequenced in a study of T cells in Graves' hyperthyroidism and ophthalmopathy. Authors of the study amplified TCR beta CDR3 regions from RNA transcripts. A set of HTBI primers served as the primers for a first-round RT-PCR of the TCR CDR3. Using its own MiXCR run on the multiplex PCR reads, TCRdb lists one record per CDR3 protein. The repertoire consists of some 140,000 distinct CDR3 sequences, with approximately 24% occurring once and the leading ten covering around 69%. Sequenced material: blood. Receptors originate from a woman aged 45-59 years with Graves' hyperthyroidism that later progressed to Graves' ophthalmopathy.

This clonotype was recorded at least ten times. The rearrangement uses TRBV11-2 and TRBJ1-2, with 7 bases identical to TRBD1. This CDR3 contains 13 residues. In germline, CDR1 is SGHAT, CDR2 FQNNGV. J lost 4 bases, V lost 4 bases, and 3 bases had no gene match. Here the CDR3 DNA reads TGTGCCAGCAGCTCCCAGGGGGGCTATGGCTACACCTTC. Protein sequence: CASSSQGGYGYTF.

This clonotype has a handful of counts. V gene TRBV19 combines with J gene TRBJ1-6; 7 bases line up with TRBD1. V dropped 5 bases and J dropped 4; count of bases not matched to a gene: 11. Germline V gives CDR1 LNHDA, CDR2 SQIVND (reference sequence). The CDR3 loop spans 17 amino acids. The DNA for the CDR3 is TGTGCCAGTAGTCCCACAGGGGCTCGGGGTTATAATTCACCCCTCCACTTT. Its translation is CASSPTGARGYNSPLHF.

This clonotype was counted only a few times. The CDR3 loop reads CASSRQRNDSPLHF. The CDR3 DNA reads TGTGCCAGCAGTCGACAAAGGAACGATTCACCCCTCCACTTT. The V gene is TRBV28, the J gene TRBJ1-6; D gene unclear. Germline-derived CDR1 and CDR2 are MDHEN and SYDVKM. The CDR3 contains 14 residues. V was shortened by 5 bases and J by 8 bases, with 13 bases between the two germline ends.

This clonotype has ten or more counts. V usage is TRBV11-2 and J usage is TRBJ2-2, with 7 bases lining up with TRBD2. This CDR3 is built from 14 residues. CDR1 SGHAT and CDR2 FQNNGV come from the germline V gene. V lost 8 bases, J lost 3 bases, and 6 bases stayed unmatched. As DNA, the CDR3 is TGTGCCAGCCGGGGGGTATTGGACACCGGGGAGCTGTTTTTT. This gives the protein CASRGVLDTGELFF.

The CDR3, as DNA: TGCGCCAGCGGACGGGGAACCACAGATACGCAGTATTTT. Protein product: CASGRGTTDTQYF. This chain joins TRBV5-1 and TRBJ2-3, with a tentative D call TRBD2 (5 bases). CDR1 and CDR2 (germline): SGHRS, YFSETQ. This CDR3 is 13 amino acids long. Trimming took off 7 bases at V and 2 bases at J, with 11 bases between the two ends. The entire variable domain, with the rest obtained from reference TRBV5-1 and TRBJ2-3, is as follows: KAGVTQTPRYLIKTRGQQVTLSCSPISGHRSVSWYQQTPGQGLQFLFEYFSETQRNKGNFPGRFSGRQFSNSRSEMNVSTLELGDSALYLCASGRGTTDTQYFGPGTRLTVL.

This clonotype was recorded many times. The chain recombines TRBV12-5 with TRBJ2-7, with TRBD2 matching over 7 bases. CDR3 length: 13 amino acids. Germline CDR1 and CDR2: LGHNT and FRNRAP. The junction had 1 base not matched to a gene; V was cut back by 2 bases and J by 3 bases. CDR3 DNA: TGTGCTAGTGGTTTGCAGCGGGACTACGAGCAGTACTTC. As protein: CASGLQRDYEQYF.

This clonotype has a count of ten or more. This chain uses TRBV6-2 or TRBV6-3 with TRBJ1-1; D is unclear. V was cut by 7 bases and J by 1 base, with 10 bases left in between. Per the germline V gene, CDR1 is MNHEY and CDR2 is SVGEGT. The CDR3 has 13 residues. CDR3 region: CASTNGWNTEAFF. The CDR3 bases are TGTGCCAGCACAAACGGTTGGAACACTGAAGCTTTCTTT.

This clonotype was seen more than once but under ten times. This sequence joins TRBV27 and TRBJ2-7; 9 positions match TRBD2. There are 13 residues in the CDR3. Germline CDR1 is MNHEY and CDR2 is SMNVEV (reference sequence). The J segment lost 4 bases and the V segment lost 3 bases, leaving 1 base of the junction unmatched. The chain's CDR3 is CASSFLAGYEQYF. CDR3 nucleotides: TGTGCCAGCAGTTTTCTAGCGGGATACGAGCAGTACTTC.

This clonotype was found a few times. The gene calls are TRBV3-1 and TRBJ1-2; D remains unclear. CDR1 is LGHDT and CDR2 is YNNKEL in the germline V gene (reference sequence). This CDR3 spans 14 amino acids. The V and J ends lost 1 base and 4 bases respectively, with 10 bases between them. The CDR3 loop is CASSQATGPYGYTF. The CDR3 DNA follows: TGTGCCAGCAGCCAAGCCACGGGTCCCTATGGCTACACCTTC.

This clonotype was counted a few times. This rearrangement joins TRBV6-1 to TRBJ1-2; 8 bases fit TRBD1. The germline V gene encodes CDR1 MNHNS and CDR2 SASEGT. The CDR3 runs to 13 residues. The J segment lost 6 bases and the V segment lost 6 bases, leaving 6 bases of the junction unmatched. DNA for the CDR3: TGTGCCAGCAGCTCAGGGGGCGCCGATGGCTACACCTTC. Translated: CASSSGGADGYTF.

V gene TRBV20-1 combines with J gene TRBJ1-1; TRBD1 matches 7 bases. V was pared by 6 bases and J by 4 bases, with 14 bases of the junction left unmatched. The CDR3 covers 15 residues. Looked up from germline, CDR1 is DFQATT and CDR2 is SNEGSKA (reference sequence). The CDR3 loop reads CSARQGFGWGTEAFF. In nucleotides, the CDR3 is TGCAGTGCACGACAGGGCTTCGGTTGGGGCACTGAAGCTTTCTTT.

This clonotype was picked up a small number of times. This sequence joins TRBV5-1 and TRBJ2-7; 15 bases are shared with TRBD2. Germline CDR1 SGHRS, CDR2 YFSETQ. CDR3 length: 17 residues. The trim removed 4 bases at V and 5 bases at J, leaving 10 bases unmatched. The CDR3 is CASSTGLAGGRVNEQYF. In nucleotides, the CDR3 is TGCGCCAGCAGCACGGGACTAGCGGGAGGTAGGGTCAACGAGCAGTACTTC.

As regards this clonotype: This clone may be a read error of a much larger clone one base away. The gene calls are TRBV7-9 and TRBJ2-7, with D perhaps TRBD2 (6 bases). CDR3 size: 15 residues. Trimming left V 1 base short and J 3 bases short, with 13 bases between. Germline CDR1 is SEHNR and CDR2 is FQNEAQ (reference sequence). The CDR3 DNA reads as TGTGCCAGCAGCTTAGTGCCCCCCGGGAGCTACGAGCAGTACTTC. Translation: CASSLVPPGSYEQYF.

In its sample, this clonotype was seen many times. The chain recombines TRBV5-5 with TRBJ2-7; D uncertain. Germline CDR1 and CDR2: SGHKS and YYEKEE (reference sequence). V gave up 4 bases and J gave up 3 bases, with 5 bases separating them. The CDR3 totals 11 residues. CDR3 bases: TGTGCCAGCAGCGTTGGCTACGAGCAGTACTTC. Translation gives CASSVGYEQYF.